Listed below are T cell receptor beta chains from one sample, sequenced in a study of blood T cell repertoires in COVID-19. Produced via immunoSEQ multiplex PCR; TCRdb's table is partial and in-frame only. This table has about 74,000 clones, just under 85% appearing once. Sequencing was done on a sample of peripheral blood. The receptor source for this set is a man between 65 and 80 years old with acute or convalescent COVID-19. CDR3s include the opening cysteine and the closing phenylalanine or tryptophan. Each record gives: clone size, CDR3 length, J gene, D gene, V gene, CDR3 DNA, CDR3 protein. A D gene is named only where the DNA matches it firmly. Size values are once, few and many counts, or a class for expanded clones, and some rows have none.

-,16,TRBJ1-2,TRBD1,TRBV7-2,TGTGCCAGCAGCCTTCGACAGGGGCCCACCGGCCGTGGCTACACCTTC,CASSLRQGPTGRGYTF
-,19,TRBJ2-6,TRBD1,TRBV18,TGTGCCAGCTCACCACGGGTCGGGACAGGGGGCTCTGGGGCCAACGTCCTGACTTTC,CASSPRVGTGGSGANVLTF
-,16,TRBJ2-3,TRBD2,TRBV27,TGTGCCAGCAGGGCTTCTAGCGGCAGAGTCACAGATACGCAGTATTTT,CASRASSGRVTDTQYF
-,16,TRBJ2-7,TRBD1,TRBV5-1,TGCGCCAGCAGCTTGGGCTTTGACAGGGGGCGGGTTGAGCAGTACTTC,CASSLGFDRGRVEQYF
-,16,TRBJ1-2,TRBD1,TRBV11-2,TGTGCCAGCAGCTTAGTCGCCCGGACAGGCCCCTATGGCTACACCTTC,CASSLVARTGPYGYTF
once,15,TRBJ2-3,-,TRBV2,TGTGCCAGCAGGAGAGGCATAGGGGGCACAGATACGCAGTATTTT,CASRRGIGGTDTQYF
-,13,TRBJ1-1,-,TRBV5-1,TGCGCCAGCAGCTTGATGGGGCACACTGAAGCTTTCTTT,CASSLMGHTEAFF
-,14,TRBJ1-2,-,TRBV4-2,TGTGCCAGCAGCCAAGATCCAAGGGACTCTGGCTACACCTTC,CASSQDPRDSGYTF
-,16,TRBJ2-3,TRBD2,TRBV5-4,TGTGCCAGCAGCGCCGGGACTAGCGGGGCCACAGATACGCAGTATTTT,CASSAGTSGATDTQYF
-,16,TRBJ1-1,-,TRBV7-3,TGTGCCAGCAGCAGCGACCGACCGGTACGGAACACTGAAGCTTTCTTT,CASSSDRPVRNTEAFF
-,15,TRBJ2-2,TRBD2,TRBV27,TGTGCCAGCAGCGGACTAGCGTTGGGTTCGGGGGAGCTGTTTTTT,CASSGLALGSGELFF
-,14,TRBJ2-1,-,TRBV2,TGTGCCAGCAGTGAACGGACACCGTACAATGAGCAGTTCTTC,CASSERTPYNEQFF
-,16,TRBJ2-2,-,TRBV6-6,TGTGCCAGCAGTTACCCTAGCGTTACGAACACCGGGGAGCTGTTTTTT,CASSYPSVTNTGELFF
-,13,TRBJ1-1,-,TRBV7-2,TGTGCCAGCAGCGCCCAACAGAACACTGAAGCTTTCTTT,CASSAQQNTEAFF
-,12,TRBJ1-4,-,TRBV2,TGTGCCAGCGAGGAGACGAATGAAAAACTGTTTTTT,CASEETNEKLFF
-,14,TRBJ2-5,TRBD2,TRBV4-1,TGCGCCAGCAGCCAAGATGAGGGAGGGCTGGTCACCTACTTC,CASSQDEGGLVTYF
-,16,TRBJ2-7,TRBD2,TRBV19,TGTGCCAGTAGTGTAACAGGACTAGCGGGGCACTACGAGCAGTACTTC,CASSVTGLAGHYEQYF
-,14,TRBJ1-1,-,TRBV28,TGTGCCAGCAGATTAGGACTGATGAACACTGAAGCTTTCTTT,CASRLGLMNTEAFF
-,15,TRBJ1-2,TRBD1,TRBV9,TGTGCCAGCAGCGTAGGATCAGGGGGGATCGATGGCTACACCTTC,CASSVGSGGIDGYTF
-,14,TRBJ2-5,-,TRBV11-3,TGTGCCAGCAGCTTTCAAGCCGGTCGGGGGACCCAGTACTTC,CASSFQAGRGTQYF
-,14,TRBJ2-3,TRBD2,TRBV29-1,TGCAGCGTGGGTCCGGGACTAGGCACAGATACGCAGTATTTT,CSVGPGLGTDTQYF
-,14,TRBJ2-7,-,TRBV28,TGTGCCAGCAGAAGTGGTGGGGCCCCCTACGAGCAGTACTTC,CASRSGGAPYEQYF
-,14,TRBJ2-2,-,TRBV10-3,TGTGCCATCAGGGACACTTCGAACACCGGGGAGCTGTTTTTT,CAIRDTSNTGELFF
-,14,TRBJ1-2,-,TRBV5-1,TGCGCCAGCAGCTTGGGAAGGACAGCGTATGGCTACACCTTC,CASSLGRTAYGYTF
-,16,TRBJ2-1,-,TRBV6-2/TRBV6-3,TGTGCCAGCAGTTCCGAGGTGGGGCGGACCTACAATGAGCAGTTCTTC,CASSSEVGRTYNEQFF
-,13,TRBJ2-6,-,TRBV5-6,TGTGCCAGCAGTCTCTCTGGGGCCAACGTCCTGACTTTC,CASSLSGANVLTF
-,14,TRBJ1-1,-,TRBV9,TGTGCCAGCAGCACGGGGACATTGAACACTGAAGCTTTCTTT,CASSTGTLNTEAFF
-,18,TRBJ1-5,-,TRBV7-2,TGTGCCAGCAGCCCAGCGCCCTACAGGGCTCGGGGGGATCAGCCCCAGCATTTT,CASSPAPYRARGDQPQHF
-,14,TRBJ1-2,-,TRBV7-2,TGTGCCAGCAGCTTAGATCGGCAGGACTATGGCTACACCTTC,CASSLDRQDYGYTF
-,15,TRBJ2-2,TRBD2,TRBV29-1,TGCAGCGTTCAGAGGGTAGCGGGAGCGTCCGGGGAGCTGTTTTTT,CSVQRVAGASGELFF
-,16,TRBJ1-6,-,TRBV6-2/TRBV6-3,TGTGCCAGCAGTTACTTCGATAGCTCCTATAATTCACCCCTCCACTTT,CASSYFDSSYNSPLHF
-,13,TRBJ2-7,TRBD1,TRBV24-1,TGTGCCACCAGTGAGGGACAGGATTTAGCGCAGTACTTC,CATSEGQDLAQYF
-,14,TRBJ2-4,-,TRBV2,TGTGCCAGCAGGTATACTCTAGCCAAAAACATTCAGTACTTC,CASRYTLAKNIQYF
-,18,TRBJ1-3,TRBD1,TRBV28,TGTGCCAGCAGTTGGTGGGGACAGGGAGCCCGTGGTGGAAACACCATATATTTT,CASSWWGQGARGGNTIYF
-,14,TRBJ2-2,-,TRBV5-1,TGCGCCAGCAGGCCCGGGACTGAGACCGGGGAGCTGTTTTTT,CASRPGTETGELFF
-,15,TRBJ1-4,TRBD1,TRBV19,TGTGCCAGTAGTGCATACAGGGGGCGAAATGAAAAACTGTTTTTT,CASSAYRGRNEKLFF
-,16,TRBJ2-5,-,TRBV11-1,TGTGCCAGCAGCTTAGGTACTAGCAGCGCTGGAGAGACCCAGTACTTC,CASSLGTSSAGETQYF
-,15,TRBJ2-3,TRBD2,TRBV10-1,TGCGCCAGCAGAGCCGGACTAGCGGGAGCAGATACGCAGTATTTT,CASRAGLAGADTQYF
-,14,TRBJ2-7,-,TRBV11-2,TGTGCCAGCAGCTTAGATCCCGGGACCTACGAGCAGTACTTC,CASSLDPGTYEQYF
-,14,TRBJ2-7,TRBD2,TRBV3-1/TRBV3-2,TGTGCCAGCTCGAGGCTAGCGGGAGCGCCCGAGCAGTACTTC,CASSRLAGAPEQYF
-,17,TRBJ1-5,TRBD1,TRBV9,TGTGCCAGCAGCCTAAGACAGGGTGTAGGGAGCAATCAGCCCCAGCATTTT,CASSLRQGVGSNQPQHF
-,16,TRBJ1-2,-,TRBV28,TGTGCCAGCAGTTTAGGGGGGGTCAGGGGACCCTATGGCTACACCTTC,CASSLGGVRGPYGYTF
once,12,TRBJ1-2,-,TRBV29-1,TGCAGCGTTGAAGGCGGGAGGGATGGCTACACCTTC,CSVEGGRDGYTF
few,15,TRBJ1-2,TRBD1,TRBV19,TGTGCCAGTAGTACTACGACAGGGCTAATCTTTGGCTACACCTTC,CASSTTTGLIFGYTF
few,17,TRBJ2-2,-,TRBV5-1,TGCGCCAGCAGCCCCGACATGACTACGGGGAACACCGGGGAGCTGTTTTTT,CASSPDMTTGNTGELFF
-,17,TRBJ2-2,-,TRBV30,TGTGCCTGGAGTGTGGGGGCGTTCGGGACCCTACCCGGGGAGCTGTTTTTT,CAWSVGAFGTLPGELFF
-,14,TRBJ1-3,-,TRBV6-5,TGTGCCAGCACCAGGGGTTGGAGCGGAAACACCATATATTTT,CASTRGWSGNTIYF
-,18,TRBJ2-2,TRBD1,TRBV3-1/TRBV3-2,TGTGCCAGCAGCCGGACACAACAGGGGGCTGGTCTGTCCGGGGAGCTGTTTTTT,CASSRTQQGAGLSGELFF
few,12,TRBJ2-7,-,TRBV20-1,TGCAGTGCTAGTGCCAGGGGTTACGAGCAGTACTTC,CSASARGYEQYF
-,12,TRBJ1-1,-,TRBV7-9,TGTGCCAGCAGCTTACGGGGGTCCGAAGCTTTCTTT,CASSLRGSEAFF
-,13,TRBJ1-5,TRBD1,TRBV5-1,TGCGCCAGCAGTCCAGGGGGGAATCAGCCCCAGCATTTT,CASSPGGNQPQHF
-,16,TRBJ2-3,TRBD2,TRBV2,TGTGCCAGCAGAACCGGACTAGCGGGAGCCCCAGATACGCAGTATTTT,CASRTGLAGAPDTQYF
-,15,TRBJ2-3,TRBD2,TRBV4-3,TGCGCCAGCAGCCAAGATCTCGGGGGGACAGATACGCAGTATTTT,CASSQDLGGTDTQYF
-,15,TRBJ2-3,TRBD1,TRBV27,TGTGCCAGCAGTGACAGGGGGGGTTGGGGGGATACGCAGTATTTT,CASSDRGGWGDTQYF